This paragraph reports one T cell receptor beta chain. Its antigen is unknown. The data stem from a study of cytomegalovirus exposure and HLA in healthy donors. TCRdb's copy holds only in-frame clones and misses some; the assay was immunoSEQ multiplex PCR. The table shows 220,000 or so clones, with approximately 88% occurring only once. Trimming took 0 bases from V and 6 from J, leaving 12 bases between them. Germline V gene data show CDR1 as LGHNA and CDR2 as YSLEER. The CDR3 consists of 15 residues. Notes on the study in general: The authors confirmed in vitro that three CMV-associated chains were specific for CMV antigens.

The sequenced material came from PBMCs. This clonotype was sampled from a woman aged 25 to 39 in good health and CMV-seropositive. V is TRBV4-3 and J is TRBJ1-5, with D tentatively TRBD1 (5 bases). In DNA, the CDR3 is TGCGCCAGCAGCCAAGATTATGGGGGTGGTCAGCCCCAGCATTTT. Protein product: CASSQDYGGGQPQHF.